The 8 T cell receptor beta chains listed next were all sequenced from one sample in a study of molecular identifiers for immune sequencing clone quantification. TCRdb re-analysed the PCR reads in MiXCR, keeping a single row per CDR3 protein. Of 62,000 or so distinct CDR3 sequences detected, over 15% appear once; the ten largest clones hold over 1.3%. The sequencing input was naive CD8+ T cells from blood, with Jurkat cell RNA spiked in. As for subset: FACS-sorted CD8+CD4-CCR7+CD45RA+ naive T cells. The receptor set was obtained from a human donor in good health. Some libraries in this study had Jurkat cell RNA spiked in.

This chain joins TRBV9 and TRBJ2-1, with D possibly TRBD1 on 7 matching bases. The CDR3 covers 15 residues. Germline CDR1 is SGDLS and CDR2 is YYNGEE. Trimming pared 6 bases from V and 1 base from J, leaving 14 bases between. CDR3 sequence: CASNRGTDSYNEQFF. CDR3 in DNA: TGTGCCAGCAACCGGGGGACAGATTCCTACAATGAGCAGTTCTTC.

The V call is TRBV13, the J call TRBJ2-7, with a tentative D call TRBD2 (6 bases). Looked up from germline, CDR1 is PRHDT and CDR2 is FYEKMQ (reference sequence). The CDR3 covers 13 residues. The germline V and J ends were trimmed by 3 bases and 2 bases, with 8 bases remaining between them. CDR3 bases: TGTGCCAGCAGCTTTCGCGGGACCTACGAGCAGTACTTC. Translation: CASSFRGTYEQYF.

The chain recombines TRBV5-5 with TRBJ2-7; the D is unclear. This CDR3 is 14 amino acids long. Germline CDR1 and CDR2: SGHKS and YYEKEE (reference sequence). V was cut by 0 bases and J by 7 bases, with 14 bases left in between. This chain's CDR3 is CASSLDRSLWEQYF. The CDR3 DNA reads as TGTGCCAGCAGCTTGGACAGATCCTTATGGGAGCAGTACTTC. Using reference TRBV5-5 and TRBJ2-7 for the parts outside the CDR3, the full variable domain is DAGVTQSPTHLIKTRGQQVTLRCSPISGHKSVSWYQQVLGQGPQFIFQYYEKEERGRGNFPDRFSARQFPNYSSELNVNALLLGDSALYLCASSLDRSLWEQYFGPGTRLTVT.

This clonotype was recorded at least ten times. The rearrangement joins TRBV4-1 to TRBJ1-1, with 7 bases fitting TRBD1. The CDR3 totals 17 residues. The trim removed 0 bases at V and 0 bases at J, leaving 7 bases unmatched. Germline V CDR1 and CDR2: MGHRA, YSYEKL. The CDR3 nucleotides read TGCGCCAGCAGCCAAGATCATACAGGGGCCATGAACACTGAAGCTTTCTTT. It encodes CASSQDHTGAMNTEAFF.

This clonotype came up many times. The chain couples TRBV24-1 to TRBJ2-5; possibly TRBD2 for D (6 bases). This CDR3 comprises 17 residues. Germline lookup yields CDR1 KGHDR and CDR2 SFDVKD. V was pared by 4 bases and J by 4 bases, with 21 bases between. The CDR3 DNA is TGTGCCACCAGTGACGCGGGGCAGGCCACATGGGGAGAGACCCAGTACTTC. This gives the protein CATSDAGQATWGETQYF.

The chain carries TRBV19 and TRBJ2-1; 9 nucleotides line up with TRBD2. This CDR3 comprises 17 residues. Losses at the gene ends were 7 bases for V and 4 bases for J; bases not matched to a gene: 14. Germline CDR1 LNHDA, CDR2 SQIVND (reference sequence). The CDR3 is CASTTSPIAGVYNEQFF. CDR3 sequence (DNA): TGTGCCAGTACCACGTCACCTATAGCGGGAGTTTACAATGAGCAGTTCTTC.

This clonotype was observed at least ten times. This sequence joins TRBV5-1 and TRBJ2-3, with D maybe TRBD1 (5 bases). V was cut by 2 bases and J by 0 bases, with 16 bases left in between. CDR1 and CDR2 from the germline V gene are SGHRS and YFSETQ. The CDR3 is 17 amino acids. CDR3 coding DNA: TGCGCCAGCAGCTTCAACTCTCAGGGTTATAGCACAGATACGCAGTATTTT. It specifies CASSFNSQGYSTDTQYF.

This clonotype was detected many times. The genes are TRBV28 and TRBJ2-3; 8 bases are a match to TRBD2. Germline V lookup: CDR1 MDHEN, CDR2 SYDVKM. V dropped 2 bases and J dropped 0; count of bases not matched to a gene: 10. The CDR3 runs 18 residues. Here the CDR3 reads CASSLPRALAGSTDTQYF. CDR3 in DNA: TGTGCCAGCAGTTTACCCCGGGCCCTAGCGGGTAGCACAGATACGCAGTATTTT.